This T cell receptor beta chain originates from a study of vaccination and CD4 T cells after COVID-19. The study, taken as a whole, reports: With convalescent patients, a median approximately 90% of reactive clones emerged solely after vaccination. Vaccine-specific clones numbering 304 of 307 showed spike mono-reactivity in convalescent patients.

This clonotype was detected only once. What it binds is unknown. This sample's treatment: roughly 11-day PBMC culture with coronavirus spike peptide pools or control peptides (ViraFEST assay). The assay that was used to sequence DNA from cultured CD4+ T cells was the Oncomine TCR Beta short-read assay. TCRdb itself ran the PCR reads through MiXCR, one entry per CDR3 protein. The sample comprises roughly 11,000 distinct CDR3 sequences, around 75% of which are singletons, and about 11% rests with the top ten. V was clipped by 6 bases and J by 2 bases, with 8 bases between them. Germline CDR1 SGHVS, CDR2 FQNEAQ. CDR3 size: 12 residues.

The sequence derives from a human donor who had recovered from COVID-19. This chain joins TRBV7-8 and TRBJ2-7, with D perhaps matching TRBD1 (5 bases). Material for sequencing was CD4+ T cells from blood, cultured in vitro. CDR3 region: CASRQTAYEQYF. The CDR3, as DNA: TGTGCCAGCAGGCAGACAGCCTACGAGCAGTACTTC.